These T cell receptor beta chains were read from a single sample in a study of blood T cell repertoires in COVID-19. Here immunoSEQ multiplex PCR was the method, and the copy in TCRdb shows in-frame clones only, minus some. The repertoire has 30,000 to 35,000 clones, roughly four fifths of them found once; the top ten carry approximately 40%. Sequenced sample: peripheral blood. These receptor sequences come from a man older than 75 with active or convalescent COVID-19. Both conserved end residues are part of each CDR3. The D gene is left open where the match is weak. The size entry is marked missing in some rows and otherwise reads once, few, many or a size class.

j_call: TRBJ2-5; d_call: TRBD1; v_call: TRBV6-6; clone_size: once; cdr3_nt: TGTGCCACCCACCCTGGGACAGGCCTCCAAGAGACCCAGTACTTC; cdr3_aa: CATHPGTGLQETQYF
j_call: TRBJ2-3; d_call: TRBD1; v_call: TRBV4-2; clone_size: -; cdr3_nt: TGTGCCAGCAGCCAAGTCACAGGGGCAATCACAGATACGCAGTGTTTT; cdr3_aa: CASSQVTGAITDTQCF
j_call: TRBJ1-5; d_call: -; v_call: TRBV3-1/TRBV3-2; clone_size: few; cdr3_nt: TGTGCCAGCAGCCAAGGGTTGAGGCCCCAGCATTTT; cdr3_aa: CASSQGLRPQHF
j_call: TRBJ1-5; d_call: TRBD1; v_call: TRBV28; clone_size: few; cdr3_nt: TGTGCCAGCAGTTTTAGACAGGGTGTTTATCAGCCCCAGCATTTT; cdr3_aa: CASSFRQGVYQPQHF
j_call: TRBJ2-7; d_call: -; v_call: TRBV25-1; clone_size: -; cdr3_nt: TGTGCCAGCAGCGGTACAGGCTACGAGCAGTACTTC; cdr3_aa: CASSGTGYEQYF
j_call: TRBJ2-7; d_call: TRBD2; v_call: TRBV7-9; clone_size: once; cdr3_nt: TGTGCCAGCAGCTTTGGGACCGGGGGGTCCTACGAGCAGTACTTC; cdr3_aa: CASSFGTGGSYEQYF
j_call: TRBJ2-5; d_call: -; v_call: TRBV19; clone_size: -; cdr3_nt: TGTGCCAGTAGTATCCGGGACTCAAGGGAGACCCAGTACTTC; cdr3_aa: CASSIRDSRETQYF
j_call: TRBJ2-7; d_call: TRBD1; v_call: TRBV18; clone_size: -; cdr3_nt: TGTGCCAGCTCACGCGGGACAGGGCGGGAGCAGTACTTC; cdr3_aa: CASSRGTGREQYF
j_call: TRBJ2-1; d_call: TRBD1; v_call: TRBV6-5; clone_size: -; cdr3_nt: TGTGCCAGCAGACGGGGACAGGTGGAGAGTGAGCAGTTCTTC; cdr3_aa: CASRRGQVESEQFF
j_call: TRBJ2-1; d_call: TRBD2; v_call: TRBV7-9; clone_size: medium-sized; cdr3_nt: TGTGCCAGCAGCTTAGGCGGTAGTAGCGGGAGGTCTTACCTCGATGAGCAGTTCTTC; cdr3_aa: CASSLGGSSGRSYLDEQFF
j_call: TRBJ2-3; d_call: -; v_call: TRBV5-1; clone_size: -; cdr3_nt: TGCGCCAGCAGCCAACTCAACGCGGGATTTACAGATACGCAGTATTTT; cdr3_aa: CASSQLNAGFTDTQYF
j_call: TRBJ1-5; d_call: TRBD1; v_call: TRBV6-5; clone_size: -; cdr3_nt: TGTGCCAGCAGTTGGACAGGGGGGATTCAGCCCCAGCATTTT; cdr3_aa: CASSWTGGIQPQHF
j_call: TRBJ2-7; d_call: -; v_call: TRBV5-6; clone_size: -; cdr3_nt: TGTGCCAGCAGCTCCGTAGCGGAAGGGGAGCAGTACTTC; cdr3_aa: CASSSVAEGEQYF
j_call: TRBJ1-1; d_call: TRBD1; v_call: TRBV13; clone_size: -; cdr3_nt: TGTGCCAGCAGCTTGGGACAGGGACCTCGAGCTTTCTTT; cdr3_aa: CASSLGQGPRAFF
j_call: TRBJ1-1; d_call: -; v_call: TRBV19; clone_size: -; cdr3_nt: TGTGCCAGTAGCCCAGGCGCCTTTGAAGCTTTCTTT; cdr3_aa: CASSPGAFEAFF
j_call: TRBJ1-1; d_call: TRBD1; v_call: TRBV7-8; clone_size: -; cdr3_nt: TGTGCCAGCAGCATCAACGCACTGACAGGGTTATTTGAAGCTTTCTTT; cdr3_aa: CASSINALTGLFEAFF
j_call: TRBJ1-5; d_call: -; v_call: TRBV19; clone_size: -; cdr3_nt: TGTGCCAGTAGCGTAGGACTCCCCGGGCATCAGCCCCAGCATTTT; cdr3_aa: CASSVGLPGHQPQHF
j_call: TRBJ1-3; d_call: -; v_call: TRBV2; clone_size: -; cdr3_nt: TGTGCCAGCAGTGTTTCGGGACACCTCTCTGGAAACACCATATATTTT; cdr3_aa: CASSVSGHLSGNTIYF
j_call: TRBJ1-2; d_call: TRBD1; v_call: TRBV28; clone_size: -; cdr3_nt: TGTGCCAGCAGTTTGTCTGACAGGGTAAGAGGCTACACCTTC; cdr3_aa: CASSLSDRVRGYTF
j_call: TRBJ2-1; d_call: TRBD2; v_call: TRBV19; clone_size: -; cdr3_nt: TGTGCCAGTAGTATCGCGGAAAGCGGGATTTCCTACAATGAGCAGTTCTTC; cdr3_aa: CASSIAESGISYNEQFF
j_call: TRBJ2-1; d_call: TRBD1; v_call: TRBV27; clone_size: -; cdr3_nt: TGTGCCAGCAGTTTAGGACAGGGGGTTTACAATGAGCAGTTCTTC; cdr3_aa: CASSLGQGVYNEQFF
j_call: TRBJ2-7; d_call: TRBD2; v_call: TRBV6-5; clone_size: -; cdr3_nt: TGTGCCAGCAGCCCGTCAGCGGGAGGGGACGAGCAGTACTTC; cdr3_aa: CASSPSAGGDEQYF
j_call: TRBJ2-2; d_call: -; v_call: TRBV28; clone_size: -; cdr3_nt: TGTGCCAGTGGCGAAGCGGGCAGCCTAATGGCTCAGAACACCGGGGAGCTGTTTTTT; cdr3_aa: CASGEAGSLMAQNTGELFF
j_call: TRBJ2-7; d_call: -; v_call: TRBV29-1; clone_size: -; cdr3_nt: TGCAGCGTTGTCAGGGGTAGGTACGAGCAGTACTTC; cdr3_aa: CSVVRGRYEQYF
j_call: TRBJ1-4; d_call: -; v_call: TRBV6-5; clone_size: -; cdr3_nt: TGTGCCAGCAGTTACTCTCCGGGGTATGAAAAACTGTTTTTT; cdr3_aa: CASSYSPGYEKLFF
j_call: TRBJ1-3; d_call: TRBD1; v_call: TRBV7-9; clone_size: few; cdr3_nt: TGTGCCAGCAGCTTGGGACAGCTCTCTGGAAACACCATATATTTT; cdr3_aa: CASSLGQLSGNTIYF
j_call: TRBJ2-4; d_call: TRBD1; v_call: TRBV19; clone_size: -; cdr3_nt: TGTGCCAGTAAGGCCCCACAGGGGCGAAACATTCAGTACTTC; cdr3_aa: CASKAPQGRNIQYF
j_call: TRBJ1-6; d_call: -; v_call: TRBV6-5; clone_size: -; cdr3_nt: TGTGCCAGCAGTTACTCGGCAGGACACCGCGGTTCACCCCTCCACTTT; cdr3_aa: CASSYSAGHRGSPLHF
j_call: TRBJ2-7; d_call: -; v_call: TRBV14; clone_size: few; cdr3_nt: TGTGCCAGCAGCCAGGGCGGGTACGAGCAGTACTTC; cdr3_aa: CASSQGGYEQYF
j_call: TRBJ1-4; d_call: -; v_call: TRBV6-5; clone_size: -; cdr3_nt: TGTGCCAGCGGGGGGGAAGTGGAAAAACTGTTTTTT; cdr3_aa: CASGGEVEKLFF
j_call: TRBJ2-7; d_call: -; v_call: TRBV18; clone_size: -; cdr3_nt: TGTGCCAGCTCAATAGGCCCGCCGGGACTCTACTACGAGCAGTACTTC; cdr3_aa: CASSIGPPGLYYEQYF
j_call: TRBJ1-1; d_call: TRBD1; v_call: TRBV28; clone_size: many; cdr3_nt: TGTGCCAGCACGGACAGGGCTAACACTGAAGCTTTCTTT; cdr3_aa: CASTDRANTEAFF
j_call: TRBJ2-7; d_call: TRBD1; v_call: TRBV24-1; clone_size: few; cdr3_nt: TGTGCCACCAGTGATGGGGGACAGGGTGCAGGCTACGAGCAGTACTTC; cdr3_aa: CATSDGGQGAGYEQYF
j_call: TRBJ2-2; d_call: TRBD2; v_call: TRBV9; clone_size: -; cdr3_nt: TGTGCCACACAGAGCGGGAGAGGAACCGGGGAGCTGTTTTTT; cdr3_aa: CATQSGRGTGELFF
j_call: TRBJ2-7; d_call: -; v_call: TRBV7-8; clone_size: -; cdr3_nt: TGTGCCAGCAGCTTAGGTTCTCAGATCTACGAGCAGTACTTC; cdr3_aa: CASSLGSQIYEQYF
j_call: TRBJ1-6; d_call: -; v_call: TRBV6-6; clone_size: once; cdr3_nt: TGTGCCAGCAGTTACGCACAGGGCTATAATTCACCCCTCCACTTT; cdr3_aa: CASSYAQGYNSPLHF
j_call: TRBJ1-4; d_call: -; v_call: TRBV6-5; clone_size: -; cdr3_nt: TGTGCCAGCGGCGCAGGCGGGCAAAATGAAAAACTGTTTTTT; cdr3_aa: CASGAGGQNEKLFF
j_call: TRBJ2-7; d_call: TRBD2; v_call: TRBV6-6; clone_size: -; cdr3_nt: TGTGCCAGCAGTACTAGCGGACTCTACGAGCAGTACTTC; cdr3_aa: CASSTSGLYEQYF
j_call: TRBJ2-5; d_call: -; v_call: TRBV5-1; clone_size: once; cdr3_nt: TGCGCCAGCAGCTTGAATGATCGGGAGACCCAGTACTTC; cdr3_aa: CASSLNDRETQYF
j_call: TRBJ2-3; d_call: TRBD2; v_call: TRBV7-9; clone_size: -; cdr3_nt: TGTGCCAGCAGCCCGACTAGCGGGGCCACAGATACGCAGTATTTT; cdr3_aa: CASSPTSGATDTQYF
j_call: TRBJ1-2; d_call: -; v_call: TRBV27; clone_size: -; cdr3_nt: TGTGCCAGCAGTTTCGGGTCTTTAAGCGGGGGCTACACCTTC; cdr3_aa: CASSFGSLSGGYTF
j_call: TRBJ2-7; d_call: TRBD2; v_call: TRBV6-5; clone_size: -; cdr3_nt: TGTGCCAGCAGTCTCGGGACTAGCGGCTACGAGCAGTACTTC; cdr3_aa: CASSLGTSGYEQYF
j_call: TRBJ2-7; d_call: -; v_call: TRBV30; clone_size: -; cdr3_nt: TGTGCCTGGAGTCAAGACAGCACCTACGAGCAGTACTTC; cdr3_aa: CAWSQDSTYEQYF
j_call: TRBJ2-2; d_call: -; v_call: TRBV7-9; clone_size: -; cdr3_nt: TGTGCCAGCAGCTCCCGTGACAGGTACACCGGGGAGCTGTTTTTT; cdr3_aa: CASSSRDRYTGELFF
j_call: TRBJ1-5; d_call: -; v_call: TRBV9; clone_size: once; cdr3_nt: TGTGCCAGCAGCGTAGATAATAGCAATCAGCCCCAGCATTTT; cdr3_aa: CASSVDNSNQPQHF
j_call: TRBJ2-1; d_call: TRBD2; v_call: TRBV6-1; clone_size: few; cdr3_nt: TGTGCCAGCAGTGAAGCCCGGACTAGCGGGAAAAATGAGCAGTTCTTC; cdr3_aa: CASSEARTSGKNEQFF
j_call: TRBJ1-2; d_call: TRBD1; v_call: TRBV7-8; clone_size: -; cdr3_nt: TGTGCCAGCAGCTCCCGGACAGGGGCGCAGGGTGCCTACACCTTC; cdr3_aa: CASSSRTGAQGAYTF
j_call: TRBJ2-5; d_call: TRBD1; v_call: TRBV5-1; clone_size: -; cdr3_nt: TGCGCCAGCAGCCGAAGCGGACAGGAAGAGACCCAGTACTTC; cdr3_aa: CASSRSGQEETQYF
j_call: TRBJ1-2; d_call: -; v_call: TRBV30; clone_size: -; cdr3_nt: TGTGCCTGGAGTCGTCGGGTCTCGAGCTATGGCTACACCTTC; cdr3_aa: CAWSRRVSSYGYTF
j_call: TRBJ2-3; d_call: TRBD1; v_call: TRBV18; clone_size: -; cdr3_nt: TGTGCCAGCTCACCCATGGGACAGAGCACAGATACGCAGTATTTT; cdr3_aa: CASSPMGQSTDTQYF
j_call: TRBJ1-2; d_call: -; v_call: TRBV6-4; clone_size: -; cdr3_nt: TGTGCCAGCAGCCCGGGGGGGAACTATGGCTACACCTTC; cdr3_aa: CASSPGGNYGYTF
j_call: TRBJ2-2; d_call: -; v_call: TRBV7-3; clone_size: -; cdr3_nt: TGTGCCAGCAGCTCCCGTCCCGGCACCGGGGAGCTGTTTTTT; cdr3_aa: CASSSRPGTGELFF
j_call: TRBJ1-4; d_call: -; v_call: TRBV14; clone_size: -; cdr3_nt: TGTGCCAGCAGCCAAGCGGTGAGAGAAAAACTGTTTTTT; cdr3_aa: CASSQAVREKLFF
j_call: TRBJ2-1; d_call: TRBD2; v_call: TRBV5-1; clone_size: once; cdr3_nt: TGCGCCAGCAGCTACGGGACTAGCGGGAATAATGAGCAGTTCTTC; cdr3_aa: CASSYGTSGNNEQFF
j_call: TRBJ2-7; d_call: TRBD1; v_call: TRBV25-1; clone_size: -; cdr3_nt: TGTGCCAGCTTGGGGACAGGAAACTCCTACGAGCAGTACTTC; cdr3_aa: CASLGTGNSYEQYF
j_call: TRBJ1-1; d_call: -; v_call: TRBV11-2; clone_size: -; cdr3_nt: TGTGCCAGCAGCTTAGTTGCAGGGGACACTGAAGCTTTCTTT; cdr3_aa: CASSLVAGDTEAFF